Below, one T cell receptor (beta chain) is given with its context. The sample is drawn from a study of blood T cell repertoires in COVID-19. Study information: Sites in the United States, Italy and Spain provided acute and convalescent COVID-19 samples.

The CDR3 is made up of 15 amino acids. Germline trimming cut 8 bases from V and 5 bases from J; bases unmatched to any gene: 8. The V gene's germline CDR1 is LNHDA and CDR2 SQIVND (reference sequence). Per the authors' pipeline: Estimates of nucleated cell counts were drawn from the amplification of reference gene primers. TCRdb's table, derived via immunoSEQ multiplex PCR, lists solely in-frame clones and lacks some. That table furnishes V, J and clone size, whereas the DNA furnished D and trimming. The table records under 200,000 clones, almost 90% of them present only once. The sample consisted of peripheral blood. The TCR sequence derives from a man younger than 30 with active or convalescent COVID-19. The rearrangement uses TRBV19 and TRBJ2-2; TRBD1 agrees at 10 bases. The CDR3 nucleotides read TGTGCCAGTGCGGCGGGGACAGGGGATACCGGGGAGCTGTTTTTT. Translated: CASAAGTGDTGELFF. The whole variable domain, filled in from reference TRBV19 and TRBJ2-2, reads DGGITQSPKYLFRKEGQNVTLSCEQNLNHDAMYWYRQDPGQGLRLIYYSQIVNDFQKGDIAEGYSVSREKKESFPLTVTSAQKNPTAFYLCASAAGTGDTGELFFGEGSRLTVL.